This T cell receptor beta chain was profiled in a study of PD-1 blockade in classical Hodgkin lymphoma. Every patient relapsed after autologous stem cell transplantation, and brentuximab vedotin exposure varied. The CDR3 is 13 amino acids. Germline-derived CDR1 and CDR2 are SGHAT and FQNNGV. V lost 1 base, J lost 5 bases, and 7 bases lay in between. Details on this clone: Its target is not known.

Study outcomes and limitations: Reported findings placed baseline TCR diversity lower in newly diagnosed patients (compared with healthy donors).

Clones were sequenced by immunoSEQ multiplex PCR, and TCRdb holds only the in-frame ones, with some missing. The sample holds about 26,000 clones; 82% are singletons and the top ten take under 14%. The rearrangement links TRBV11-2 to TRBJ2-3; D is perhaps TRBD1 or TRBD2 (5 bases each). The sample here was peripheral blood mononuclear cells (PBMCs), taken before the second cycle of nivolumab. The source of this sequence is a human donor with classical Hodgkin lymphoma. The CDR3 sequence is CASSLGDGDTQYF. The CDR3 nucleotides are TGTGCCAGCAGCTTAGGGGACGGAGATACGCAGTATTTT.